This T cell receptor (beta chain) was recovered during a study of blood T cells in healthy people across ages. Broader study findings: Older age went with lower TCR beta diversity per million T cells, in a roughly linear way.

This clonotype showed up just a few times. The target antigen is unknown. Germline V gene lookup returns CDR1 SGHVT and CDR2 SQSDAQ. V was cut by 4 bases and J by 2 bases, with 15 bases left in between. The CDR3 is 15 amino acids. A J-beta primer mix and a sample-barcoded 5' primer were used in a second PCR of roughly 7 to 12 cycles. TCRdb passed the 5' RACE reads through MiXCR, listing each CDR3 protein once. The sample contains under 1,100,000 distinct CDR3 sequences, around 27% of which appear only once. This sample also belongs to another study, concerning T cells of mothers and their children. That investigation notes: Compared with unrelated pairs, related mother-child pairs had slightly higher, non-significant overlap. Not a single persistent microchimeric T cell clone was detected.

This receptor was obtained from a girl aged 2-10 years in good health. The sample consisted of blood. This chain connects TRBV7-4 to TRBJ2-7, with D possibly TRBD1 on 5 matching bases. CDR3 sequence (DNA): TGTGCCAGCAGCTGTGACAGATTAAATACCTACGAGCAGTACTTC. Protein: CASSCDRLNTYEQYF.